A selection of T cell receptor beta chains follows, all from one sample in a study of shared clonotypes between healthy human individuals. TCRdb keeps only in-frame clones here, not all; method: immunoSEQ multiplex PCR. The table has more than 550,000 clones, under 95% seen once. The sample taken for sequencing was naive CD8+ T cells sorted from blood. The source of these receptors is a man aged 30 to 45 in good health. CDR3s include the opening cysteine and the closing phenylalanine or tryptophan. The D gene is left open where the match is weak. A clone size is listed for some rows: how often the clone was seen (once, few, many), or a class if it is expanded.

>-|TRBV2|-|TRBJ2-1
TGTGCCAGCACCCTCCGGGACGAGCAGTTCTTC
CASTLRDEQFF
>-|TRBV5-1|-|TRBJ2-5
TGCGCCAGCAGCCAAGTCCTGGGGACACTACAAGAGACCCAGTACTTC
CASSQVLGTLQETQYF
>-|TRBV7-2|-|TRBJ2-7
TGTGCCAGCAGCCCAGAGCTGGCTTCCTACGAGCAGTACTTC
CASSPELASYEQYF
>-|TRBV5-1|TRBD1|TRBJ2-2
TGCGCCAGCAGCATAAAACAGGGGGCCACCGGGGAGCTGTTTTTT
CASSIKQGATGELFF
>-|TRBV2|-|TRBJ2-1
TGTGCCAGCAACGACTTGGGCAATGAGCAGTTCTTC
CASNDLGNEQFF
>-|TRBV5-5|-|TRBJ2-7
TGTGCCAGCAGCTGGGAGCTCCGCGAGCAGTACTTC
CASSWELREQYF
>-|TRBV11-3|TRBD1|TRBJ2-7
TGTGCCAGCAGCCGGACAGGAGAAATTTACGAGCAGTACTTC
CASSRTGEIYEQYF
>-|TRBV7-6|-|TRBJ2-1
TGTGCCAGCAGCTTAGAGGCGACGTGGGGTTACAATGAGCAGTTCTTC
CASSLEATWGYNEQFF
>-|TRBV27|-|TRBJ2-7
TGTGCCAGCAGTCCTACCGGAGCCTACGAGCAGTACTTC
CASSPTGAYEQYF
>-|TRBV7-9|TRBD2|TRBJ2-3
TGTGCCAGCAGCCCGACTAGCCTCGCAGATACGCAGTATTTT
CASSPTSLADTQYF
>-|TRBV10-3|-|TRBJ2-2
TGTGCCATCAATAAAGGCCGGACAGTCACGAACACCGGGGAGCTGTTTTTT
CAINKGRTVTNTGELFF
>-|TRBV6-6|TRBD1|TRBJ2-7
TGTGCCAGCAGTTTTGACCGGGACAGGGCTAGCTACGAGCAGTACTTC
CASSFDRDRASYEQYF
>-|TRBV7-6|TRBD2|TRBJ2-1
TGTGCCAGCAGCTTAGAGGTTTTGCTAGCGGGAGCTCCAGGGCCGTTCTTC
CASSLEVLLAGAPGPFF
>-|TRBV7-9|-|TRBJ2-7
TGTGCCAGCAGGGAGGGAGTACGCGAGCAGTACTTC
CASREGVREQYF
>-|TRBV19|TRBD2|TRBJ2-1
TGTGCCAGTAGTCCGACTAGCGGGAATGTGAATGAGCAGTTCTTC
CASSPTSGNVNEQFF
>-|TRBV6-1|TRBD2|TRBJ2-1
TGTGCCAGCAGGGGAGCGGGGCCCCTTGGGGAGCAGTTCTTC
CASRGAGPLGEQFF
>-|TRBV4-3|-|TRBJ2-1
TGCGCCAGCAGCCAAACACGCTTGGTGGAACAGGGCAAGCAGTTCTTC
CASSQTRLVEQGKQFF
>-|TRBV5-6|-|TRBJ2-7
TGTGCCAGCAGCTTCACCAACAGGGCCTACGAGCAGTACTTC
CASSFTNRAYEQYF
>-|TRBV7-9|-|TRBJ1-5
TGTGCCAGCAGTTCGACAGGAATTAATCAGCCCCAGCATTTT
CASSSTGINQPQHF
>-|TRBV7-6|-|TRBJ2-1
TGTGCCAGCAGCTTGCGGTTAAGCTCCTACAATGAGCAGTTCTTC
CASSLRLSSYNEQFF
>-|TRBV13|TRBD1|TRBJ2-3
TGTGCCAGCAGCTTAGTCCGGACAGGGATAACAGATACGCAGTATTTT
CASSLVRTGITDTQYF
>-|TRBV7-9|TRBD2|TRBJ2-7
TGTGCCAGCAGCGATAGTGGGACTAGCTCCTACGAGCAGTACTTC
CASSDSGTSSYEQYF
>-|TRBV7-9|TRBD1|TRBJ1-2
TGTGCCAGCAGCTTAGAGGGGACAGGGTGGAATTATGGCTACACCTTC
CASSLEGTGWNYGYTF
>-|TRBV7-2|-|TRBJ2-1
TGTGCCAGCAGCTTAAACGATAATGAGCAGTTCTTC
CASSLNDNEQFF
>-|TRBV6-4|TRBD2|TRBJ2-7
TGTGCCAGCAGTGACGGGGGGAGGGCCGTTGAGCAGTACTTC
CASSDGGRAVEQYF
>-|TRBV4-1|-|TRBJ2-1
TGCGCCAGCAGCGTGAGAGGGAGCTCCTACAATGAGCAGTTCTTC
CASSVRGSSYNEQFF
>-|TRBV27|-|TRBJ1-1
TGTGCCAGCAGTTTATCGGGGAATGCTGAAGCTTTCTTT
CASSLSGNAEAFF
>once|TRBV5-5|-|TRBJ1-1
TGTGCCAGCAGCGAAGAGGGGTTGAACACTGAAGCTTTCTTT
CASSEEGLNTEAFF
>-|TRBV6-5|-|TRBJ1-1
TGTGCCGCGGGACTTGGGTCCGGGTTCGACACTGAAGCTTTCTTT
CAAGLGSGFDTEAFF
>once|TRBV7-9|-|TRBJ2-2
TGTGCCAGCAGCTTAGGTGGGGCGCCGTCCCTGAACACCGGGGAGCTGTTTTTT
CASSLGGAPSLNTGELFF
>-|TRBV29-1|-|TRBJ2-3
TGCAGCGTTGAGGGGAACGCAGATACGCAGTATTTT
CSVEGNADTQYF
>-|TRBV18|TRBD1|TRBJ2-3
TGTGCCAGCTCACTTCGGACAGGGGCGATCACAGATACGCAGTATTTT
CASSLRTGAITDTQYF
>-|TRBV7-7|-|TRBJ2-3
TGTGCCAGCAGCTTAGCGCCGGACAGAACCACAGATACGCAGTATTTT
CASSLAPDRTTDTQYF
>-|TRBV27|-|TRBJ2-1
TGTGCCAGCAGTCCGGCGACAGCGTACTACAATGAGCAGTTCTTC
CASSPATAYYNEQFF
>-|TRBV14|-|TRBJ2-1
TGTGCCAGCAGCCACGGGAAATGGAATGAGCAGTTCTTC
CASSHGKWNEQFF
>-|TRBV4-1|TRBD1|TRBJ2-7
TGCGCCAGCAGCCAAGAGGGAACAGGGGCCTACGAGCAGTACTTC
CASSQEGTGAYEQYF
>once|TRBV7-9|TRBD2|TRBJ2-1
TGTGCCAGCAGCCGCAGCGGGGACAATGAGCAGTTCTTC
CASSRSGDNEQFF
>-|TRBV14|-|TRBJ1-1
TGTGCCAGCAGCCAAGACGGGACTGAAGCTTTCTTT
CASSQDGTEAFF
>-|TRBV6-5|-|TRBJ2-7
TGTGCCAGCAGTAACAGGGCATTTTCCCCATACGAGCAGTACTTC
CASSNRAFSPYEQYF
>-|TRBV5-4|-|TRBJ1-1
TGTGCCAGCAGCTTCCAGCAGGGGAACACTGAAGCTTTCTTT
CASSFQQGNTEAFF
>-|TRBV2|TRBD2|TRBJ2-1
TGTGCCAGCAGTGAGGGCATGGCGGGAGAGCTCAATGAGCAGTTCTTC
CASSEGMAGELNEQFF
>-|TRBV28|TRBD2|TRBJ2-7
TGTGCCAGCAGTTTACCGCCGGGACTAGCGGGGTTAACGAGCTCCTACGAGCAGTACTTC
CASSLPPGLAGLTSSYEQYF
>-|TRBV13|TRBD2|TRBJ2-5
TGTGCCAGCAGCTGGAGGACTAGCGGACAAGAGACCCAGTACTTC
CASSWRTSGQETQYF
>-|TRBV4-1|TRBD2|TRBJ2-7
TGCGCCAGCAGCCATCCCGGACTAGCGGCGGACTACGAGCAGTACTTC
CASSHPGLAADYEQYF
>-|TRBV11-2|-|TRBJ1-3
TGTGCCAGCAGCTCTTTCGACAGCTTTGGAAACACCATATATTTT
CASSSFDSFGNTIYF
>-|TRBV29-1|TRBD2|TRBJ2-3
TGCAGCGTTGAAATACTAGCGGGATTTGGAAATACGCAGTATTTT
CSVEILAGFGNTQYF
>-|TRBV9|-|TRBJ1-1
TGTGCCAGCACGGGGCAGGGGAGGACTGAAGCTTTCTTT
CASTGQGRTEAFF